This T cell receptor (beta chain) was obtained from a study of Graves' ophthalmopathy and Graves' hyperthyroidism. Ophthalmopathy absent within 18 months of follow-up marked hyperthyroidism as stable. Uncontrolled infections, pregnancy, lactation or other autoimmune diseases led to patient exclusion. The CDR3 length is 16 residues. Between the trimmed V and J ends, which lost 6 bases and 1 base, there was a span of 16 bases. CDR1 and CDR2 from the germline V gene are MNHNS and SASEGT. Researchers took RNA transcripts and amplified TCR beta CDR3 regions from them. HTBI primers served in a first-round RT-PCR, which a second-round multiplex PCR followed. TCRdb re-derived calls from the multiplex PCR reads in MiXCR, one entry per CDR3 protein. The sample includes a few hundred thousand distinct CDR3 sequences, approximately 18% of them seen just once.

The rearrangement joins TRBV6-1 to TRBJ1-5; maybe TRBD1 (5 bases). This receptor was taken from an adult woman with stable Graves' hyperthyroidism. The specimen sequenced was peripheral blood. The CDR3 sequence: CASRMTRGRSNQPQHF. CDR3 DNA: TGTGCCAGCAGGATGACAAGGGGAAGGAGCAATCAGCCCCAGCATTTT.